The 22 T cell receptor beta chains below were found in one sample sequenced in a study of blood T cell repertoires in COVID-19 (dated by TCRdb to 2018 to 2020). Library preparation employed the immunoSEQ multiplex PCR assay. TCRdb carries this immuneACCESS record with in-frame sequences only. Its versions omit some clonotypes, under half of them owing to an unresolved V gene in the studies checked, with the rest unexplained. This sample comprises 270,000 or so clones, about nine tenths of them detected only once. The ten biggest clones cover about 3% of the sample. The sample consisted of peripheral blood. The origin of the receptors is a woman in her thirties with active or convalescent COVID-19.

CDR3 coding DNA: TGTGCCAGCAGCTTATCCCAGGCCTTTAGCGGCGGACCCCCATCCACTGGAAACACCATATATTTT. Translated, it gives CASSLSQAFSGGPPSTGNTIYF. This chain uses TRBV7-6 with TRBJ1-3; no firm D call. The CDR3 has 22 amino acids. Germline loops: CDR1 SGHVS, CDR2 FNYEAQ. V lost 2 bases, J lost 2 bases, and 31 bases lay in between.

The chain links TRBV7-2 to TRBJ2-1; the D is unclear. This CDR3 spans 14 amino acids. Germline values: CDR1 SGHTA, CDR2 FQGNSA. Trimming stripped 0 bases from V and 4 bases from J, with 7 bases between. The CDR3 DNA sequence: TGTGCCAGCAGCTTAGCGTACAGTTACAATGAGCAGTTCTTC. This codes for CASSLAYSYNEQFF.

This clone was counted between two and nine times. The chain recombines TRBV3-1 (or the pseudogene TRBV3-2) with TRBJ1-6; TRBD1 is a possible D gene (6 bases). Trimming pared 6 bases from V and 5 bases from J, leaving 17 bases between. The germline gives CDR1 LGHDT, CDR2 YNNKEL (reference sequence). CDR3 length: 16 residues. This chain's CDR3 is CASRSEGGANNSPLHF. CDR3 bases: TGTGCCAGCAGGTCCGAGGGGGGGGCAAATAATTCACCCCTCCACTTT.

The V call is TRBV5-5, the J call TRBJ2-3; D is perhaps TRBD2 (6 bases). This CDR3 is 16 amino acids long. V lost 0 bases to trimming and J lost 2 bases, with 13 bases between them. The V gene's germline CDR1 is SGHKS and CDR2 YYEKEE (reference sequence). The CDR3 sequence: CASSLDLGLPTDTQYF. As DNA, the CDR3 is TGTGCCAGCAGCTTGGATTTGGGACTCCCCACAGATACGCAGTATTTT.

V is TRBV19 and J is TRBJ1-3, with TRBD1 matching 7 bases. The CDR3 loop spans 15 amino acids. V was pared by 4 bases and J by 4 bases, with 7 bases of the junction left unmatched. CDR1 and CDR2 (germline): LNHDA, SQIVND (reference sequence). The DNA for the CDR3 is TGTGCCAGTAGTACCCAACAGGGGACGGGAAACACCATATATTTT. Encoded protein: CASSTQQGTGNTIYF.

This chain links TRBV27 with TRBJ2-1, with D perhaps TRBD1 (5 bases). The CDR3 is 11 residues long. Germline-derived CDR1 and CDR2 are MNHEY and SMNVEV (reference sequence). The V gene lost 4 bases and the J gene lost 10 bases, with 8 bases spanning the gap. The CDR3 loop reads CASSSKGEQFF. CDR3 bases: TGTGCCAGCAGTTCGAAGGGGGAGCAGTTCTTC.

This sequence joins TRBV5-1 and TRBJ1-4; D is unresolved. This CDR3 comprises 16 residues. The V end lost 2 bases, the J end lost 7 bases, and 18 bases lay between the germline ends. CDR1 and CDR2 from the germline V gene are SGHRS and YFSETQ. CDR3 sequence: CASSFSLERSGEKLFF. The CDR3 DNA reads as TGCGCCAGCAGCTTTTCTTTAGAAAGGTCGGGTGAAAAACTGTTTTTT.

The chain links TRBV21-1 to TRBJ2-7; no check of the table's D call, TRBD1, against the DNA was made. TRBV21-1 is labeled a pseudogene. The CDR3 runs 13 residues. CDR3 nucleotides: TGTGCCAGATCGTACAGGGGAACCTACGAGCAGTACTTC. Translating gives CARSYRGTYEQYF.

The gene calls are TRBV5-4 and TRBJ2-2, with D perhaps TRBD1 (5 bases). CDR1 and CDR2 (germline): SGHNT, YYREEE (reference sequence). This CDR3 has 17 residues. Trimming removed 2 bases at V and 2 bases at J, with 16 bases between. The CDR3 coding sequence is TGTGCCAGCAGCTTAGTTGTTGACAGCCTCAACACCGGGGAGCTGTTTTTT. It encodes CASSLVVDSLNTGELFF.

CDR3 sequence: CASSSGPGNEQFF. In DNA, the CDR3 is TGCGCCAGCAGCTCCGGGCCGGGGAATGAGCAGTTCTTC. This sequence joins TRBV5-1 and TRBJ2-1; D is perhaps TRBD2 (5 bases). CDR1 is SGHRS, CDR2 YFSETQ, per germline. Trimming removed 3 bases from V and 7 bases from J, with 11 bases in between. CDR3 length: 13 amino acids.

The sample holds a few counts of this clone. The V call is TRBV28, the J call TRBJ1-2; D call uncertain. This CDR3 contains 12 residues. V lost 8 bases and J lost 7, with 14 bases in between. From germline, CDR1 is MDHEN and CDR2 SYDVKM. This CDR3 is CASLPTIGGYTF. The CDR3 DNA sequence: TGTGCCAGCCTTCCGACAATCGGTGGCTACACCTTC.

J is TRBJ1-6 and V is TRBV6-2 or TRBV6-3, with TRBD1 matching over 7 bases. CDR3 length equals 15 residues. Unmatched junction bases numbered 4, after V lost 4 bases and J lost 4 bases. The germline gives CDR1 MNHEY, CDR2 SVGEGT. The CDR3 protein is CASSSGTAYNSPLHF. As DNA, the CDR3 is TGTGCCAGCAGTTCCGGGACAGCTTATAATTCACCCCTCCACTTT.

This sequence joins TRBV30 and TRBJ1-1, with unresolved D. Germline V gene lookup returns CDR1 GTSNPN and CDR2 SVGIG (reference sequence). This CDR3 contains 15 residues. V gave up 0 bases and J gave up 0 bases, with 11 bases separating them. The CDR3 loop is CAWSVLSGMNTEAFF. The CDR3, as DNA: TGTGCCTGGAGTGTACTATCGGGGATGAACACTGAAGCTTTCTTT.

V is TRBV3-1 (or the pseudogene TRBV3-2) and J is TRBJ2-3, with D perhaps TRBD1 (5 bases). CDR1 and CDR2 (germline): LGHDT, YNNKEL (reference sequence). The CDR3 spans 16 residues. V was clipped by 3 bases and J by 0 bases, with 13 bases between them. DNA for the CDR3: TGTGCCAGCAGCCATAAAACCAGGGCAAGCACAGATACGCAGTATTTT. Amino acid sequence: CASSHKTRASTDTQYF.

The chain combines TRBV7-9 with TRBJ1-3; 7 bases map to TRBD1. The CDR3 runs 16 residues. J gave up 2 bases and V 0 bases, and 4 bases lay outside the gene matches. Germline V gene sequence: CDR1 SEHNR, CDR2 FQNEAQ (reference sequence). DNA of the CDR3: TGTGCCAGCAGCTTAGCCAGACAGGGACCTGGAAACACCATATATTTT. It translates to CASSLARQGPGNTIYF.

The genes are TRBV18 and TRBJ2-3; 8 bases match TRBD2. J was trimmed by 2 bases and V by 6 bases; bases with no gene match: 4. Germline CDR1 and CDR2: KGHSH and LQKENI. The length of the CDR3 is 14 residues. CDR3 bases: TGTGCCAGCTCGTTAGCGGGGTCCACAGATACGCAGTATTTT. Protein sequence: CASSLAGSTDTQYF. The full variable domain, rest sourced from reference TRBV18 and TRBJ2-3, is NAGVMQNPRHLVRRRGQEARLRCSPMKGHSHVYWYRQLPEEGLKFMVYLQKENIIDESGMPKERFSAEFPKEGPSILRIQQVVRGDSAAYFCASSLAGSTDTQYFGPGTRLTVL.

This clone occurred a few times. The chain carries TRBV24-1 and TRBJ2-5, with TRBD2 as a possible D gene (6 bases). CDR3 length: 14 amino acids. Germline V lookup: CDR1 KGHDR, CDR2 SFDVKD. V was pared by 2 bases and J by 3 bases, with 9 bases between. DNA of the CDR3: TGTGCCACCAGTGATTCTTGGAGGGAAGAGACCCAGTACTTC. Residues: CATSDSWREETQYF.

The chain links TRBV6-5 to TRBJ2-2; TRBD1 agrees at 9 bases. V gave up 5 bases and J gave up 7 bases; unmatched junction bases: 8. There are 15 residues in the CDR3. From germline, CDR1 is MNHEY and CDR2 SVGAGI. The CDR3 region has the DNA TGTGCCAGCAGTCCGGGACAGGGTCGTGGCGGGGAGCTGTTTTTT. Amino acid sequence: CASSPGQGRGGELFF.

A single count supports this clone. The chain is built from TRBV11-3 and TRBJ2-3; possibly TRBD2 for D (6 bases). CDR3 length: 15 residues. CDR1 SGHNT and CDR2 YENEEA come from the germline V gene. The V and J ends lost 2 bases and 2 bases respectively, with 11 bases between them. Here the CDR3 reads CASSLRAGITDTQYF. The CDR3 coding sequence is TGTGCCAGCAGCTTAAGGGCGGGGATCACAGATACGCAGTATTTT.

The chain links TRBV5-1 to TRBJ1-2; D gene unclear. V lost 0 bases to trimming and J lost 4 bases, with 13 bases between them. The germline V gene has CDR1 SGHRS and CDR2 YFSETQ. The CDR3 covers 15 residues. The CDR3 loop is CASSLGAGSGYGYTF. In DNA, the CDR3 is TGCGCCAGCAGCTTGGGCGCCGGGTCGGGCTATGGCTACACCTTC.

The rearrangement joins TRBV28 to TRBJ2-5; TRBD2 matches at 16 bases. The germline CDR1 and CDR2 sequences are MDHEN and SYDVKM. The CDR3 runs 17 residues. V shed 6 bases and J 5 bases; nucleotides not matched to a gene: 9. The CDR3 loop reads CASSSGTSGGARETQYF. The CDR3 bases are TGTGCCAGCAGCTCCGGGACTAGCGGGGGGGCGCGGGAGACCCAGTACTTC.

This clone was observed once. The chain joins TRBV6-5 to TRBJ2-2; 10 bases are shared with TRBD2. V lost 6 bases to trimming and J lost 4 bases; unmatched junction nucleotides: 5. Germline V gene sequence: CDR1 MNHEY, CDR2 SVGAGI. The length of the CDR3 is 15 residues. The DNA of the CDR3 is TGTGCCAGCAGCTCTAGCGGGAGCCTCACCGGGGAGCTGTTTTTT. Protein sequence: CASSSSGSLTGELFF.